This T cell receptor (beta chain) was captured in a study of CXCR3-negative and CXCR3-positive naive CD8 T cells. Background on the study: The libraries yielded 120 million to 150 million TRB reads, about 1.5 +/- 0.3 million each. Whole-study findings and limits: Memory cells differed in TRBV-TRBJ usage, but naive CXCR3-negative and CXCR3-positive cells had similar usage. Compared with CXCR3-negative naive cells, CXCR3-positive naive cells showed more hydrophobic TRB CDR3s. Much lower diversity was found in memory CD8+ cells, while both naive subsets had comparably high diversity.

This CDR3 is built from 14 residues. Germline values: CDR1 LGHDT, CDR2 YNNKEL (reference sequence). About this clonotype itself: Its specificity is not known.

The authors prepared UMI-labeled TRB cDNA libraries by 5' RACE. TCRdb reprocessed the 5' RACE reads and stores each CDR3 protein as one record, lacking DNA. In total, the table holds roughly 86,000 distinct CDR3 sequences. This rearrangement joins TRBV3-1 to TRBJ2-1. The specimen was naive CXCR3- CD8+ T cells from blood. Sample subset: CD45RO-CCR7+CD27+CD95- naive CD8+ T cells lacking CXCR3 (TNR3-). The clonotype was recovered from a human donor in good health. Some clones in this sample may be carry-over from other donors' samples. CDR3 residues: CASSQDQHYNEQFF.